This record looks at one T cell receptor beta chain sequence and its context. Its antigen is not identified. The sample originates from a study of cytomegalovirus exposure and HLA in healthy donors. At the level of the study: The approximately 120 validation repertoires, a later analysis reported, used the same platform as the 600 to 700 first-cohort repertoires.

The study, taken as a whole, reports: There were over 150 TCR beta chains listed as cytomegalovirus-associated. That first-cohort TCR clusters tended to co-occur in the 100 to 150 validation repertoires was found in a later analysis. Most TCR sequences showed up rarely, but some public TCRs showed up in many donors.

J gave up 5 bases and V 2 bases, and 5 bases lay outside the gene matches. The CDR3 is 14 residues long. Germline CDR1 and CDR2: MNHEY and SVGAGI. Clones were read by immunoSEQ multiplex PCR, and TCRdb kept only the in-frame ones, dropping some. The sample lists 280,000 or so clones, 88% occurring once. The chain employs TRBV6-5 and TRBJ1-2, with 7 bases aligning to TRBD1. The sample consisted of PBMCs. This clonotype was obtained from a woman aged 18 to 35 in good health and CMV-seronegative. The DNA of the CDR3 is TGTGCCAGCAGTTACACAGGACAGGCTTATGGCTACACCTTC. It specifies CASSYTGQAYGYTF.